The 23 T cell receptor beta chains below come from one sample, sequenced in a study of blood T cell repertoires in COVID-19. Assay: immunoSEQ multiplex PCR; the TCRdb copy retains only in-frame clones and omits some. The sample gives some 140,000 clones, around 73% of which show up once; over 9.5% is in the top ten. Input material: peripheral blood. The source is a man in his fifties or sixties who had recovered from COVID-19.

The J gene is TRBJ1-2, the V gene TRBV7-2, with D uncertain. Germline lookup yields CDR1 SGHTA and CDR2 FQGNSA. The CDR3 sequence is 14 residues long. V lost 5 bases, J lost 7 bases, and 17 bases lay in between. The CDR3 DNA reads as TGTGCCAGCAGCCCCACTCCGGGTAGTGCTGGCTACACCTTC. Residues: CASSPTPGSAGYTF. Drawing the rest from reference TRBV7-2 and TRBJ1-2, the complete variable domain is GAGVSQSPSNKVTEKGKDVELRCDPISGHTALYWYRQSLGQGLEFLIYFQGNSAPDKSGLPSDRFSAERTGGSVSTLTIQRTQQEDSAVYLCASSPTPGSAGYTFGSGTRLTVV.

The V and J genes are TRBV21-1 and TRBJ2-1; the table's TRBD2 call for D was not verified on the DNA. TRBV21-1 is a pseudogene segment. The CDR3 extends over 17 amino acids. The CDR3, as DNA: TGTGCCAGCAGCAAAGATCAACTAGCGGGAGTGGTCAATGAGCAGTTCTTC. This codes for CASSKDQLAGVVNEQFF.

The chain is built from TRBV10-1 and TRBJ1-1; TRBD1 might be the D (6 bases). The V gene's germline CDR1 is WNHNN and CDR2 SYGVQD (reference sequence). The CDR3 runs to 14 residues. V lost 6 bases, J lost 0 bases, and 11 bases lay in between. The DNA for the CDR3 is TGCGCCAGCAGCAGACAGGAGATGAACACTGAAGCTTTCTTT. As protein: CASSRQEMNTEAFF.

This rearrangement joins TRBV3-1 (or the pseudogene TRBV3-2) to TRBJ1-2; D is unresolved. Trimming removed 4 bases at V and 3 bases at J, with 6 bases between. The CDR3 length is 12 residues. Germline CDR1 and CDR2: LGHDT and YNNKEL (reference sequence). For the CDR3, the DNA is TGTGCCAGCAGCCGCCAGGACTATGGCTACACCTTC. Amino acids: CASSRQDYGYTF.

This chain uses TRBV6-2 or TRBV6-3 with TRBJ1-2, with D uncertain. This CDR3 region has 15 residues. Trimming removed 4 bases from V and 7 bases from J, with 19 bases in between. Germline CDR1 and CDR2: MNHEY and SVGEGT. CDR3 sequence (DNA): TGTGCCAGCAGTTGGGGAAGCCCGGACTATGGTGGCTACACCTTC. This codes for CASSWGSPDYGGYTF.

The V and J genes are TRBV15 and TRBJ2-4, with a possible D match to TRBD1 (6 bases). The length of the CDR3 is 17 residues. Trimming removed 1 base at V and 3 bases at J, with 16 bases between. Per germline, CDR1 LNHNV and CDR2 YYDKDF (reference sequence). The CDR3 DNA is TGTGCCACCAGCAGAGGACAAACAGGGAGTAACAAAAACATTCAGTACTTC. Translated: CATSRGQTGSNKNIQYF.

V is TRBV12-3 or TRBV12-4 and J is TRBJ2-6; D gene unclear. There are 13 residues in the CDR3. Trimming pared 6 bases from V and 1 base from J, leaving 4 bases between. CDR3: CASRESGANVLTF. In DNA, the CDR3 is TGTGCCAGCAGGGAGTCTGGGGCCAACGTCCTGACTTTC.

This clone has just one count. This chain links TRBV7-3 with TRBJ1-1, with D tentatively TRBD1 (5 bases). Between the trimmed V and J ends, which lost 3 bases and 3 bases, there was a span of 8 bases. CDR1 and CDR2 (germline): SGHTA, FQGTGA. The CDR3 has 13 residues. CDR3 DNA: TGTGCCAGCAGCTTCGCACAGGACACTGAAGCTTTCTTT. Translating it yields CASSFAQDTEAFF.

The CDR3 coding sequence is TGTGCCAGCACCCCAAATAGCAATCAGCCCCAGCATTTT. Its translation: CASTPNSNQPQHF. This chain uses TRBV7-2 with TRBJ1-5; D is unresolved. This CDR3 has 13 residues. Germline CDR1 reads SGHTA; CDR2 reads FQGNSA. V gave up 7 bases and J gave up 0 bases, with 7 bases separating them.

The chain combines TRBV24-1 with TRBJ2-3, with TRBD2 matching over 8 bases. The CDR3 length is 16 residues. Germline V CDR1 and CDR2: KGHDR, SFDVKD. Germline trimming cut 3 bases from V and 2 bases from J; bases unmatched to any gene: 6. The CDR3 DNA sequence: TGTGCCACCAGTGATCATGGACTAGCCCCCACAGATACGCAGTATTTT. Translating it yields CATSDHGLAPTDTQYF.

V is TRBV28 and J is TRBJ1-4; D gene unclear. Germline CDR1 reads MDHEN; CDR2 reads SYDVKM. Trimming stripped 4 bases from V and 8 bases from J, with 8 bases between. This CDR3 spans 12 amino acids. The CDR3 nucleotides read TGTGCCAGCAGTTCCGTCGTGGAAAAACTGTTTTTT. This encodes CASSSVVEKLFF.

This CDR3 is CASSRGLPRDEQYF. Written as DNA, the CDR3 is TGTGCCAGCAGCCGGGGACTCCCCCGGGACGAGCAGTACTTC. The chain combines TRBV6-2 or TRBV6-3 with TRBJ2-7; tentative D call: TRBD2 (6 bases). Looked up from germline, CDR1 is MNHEY and CDR2 is SVGEGT. Trimming removed 6 bases from V and 5 bases from J, with 17 bases in between. The CDR3 has 14 amino acids.

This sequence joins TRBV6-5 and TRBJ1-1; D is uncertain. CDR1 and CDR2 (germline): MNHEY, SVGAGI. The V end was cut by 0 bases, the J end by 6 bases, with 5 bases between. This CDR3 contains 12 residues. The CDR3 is CASSYSRAEAFF. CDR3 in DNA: TGTGCCAGCAGTTACTCCCGGGCTGAAGCTTTCTTT.

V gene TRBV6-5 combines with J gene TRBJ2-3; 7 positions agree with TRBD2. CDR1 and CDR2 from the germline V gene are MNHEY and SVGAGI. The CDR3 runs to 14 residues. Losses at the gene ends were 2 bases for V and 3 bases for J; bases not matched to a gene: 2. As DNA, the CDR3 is TGTGCCAGCAGTTACGAGCGGGGTACAGATACGCAGTATTTT. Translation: CASSYERGTDTQYF.

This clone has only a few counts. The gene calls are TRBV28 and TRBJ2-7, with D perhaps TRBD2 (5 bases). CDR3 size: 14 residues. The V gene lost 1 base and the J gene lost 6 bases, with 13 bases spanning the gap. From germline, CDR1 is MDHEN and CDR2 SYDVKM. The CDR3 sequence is CASSLSGGPGEQYF. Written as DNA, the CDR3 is TGTGCCAGCAGTTTATCAGGCGGGCCGGGCGAGCAGTACTTC.

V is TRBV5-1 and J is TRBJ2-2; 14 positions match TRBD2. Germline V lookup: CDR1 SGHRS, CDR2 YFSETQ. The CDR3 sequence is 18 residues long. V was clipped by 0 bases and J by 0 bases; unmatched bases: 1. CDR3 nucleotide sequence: TGCGCCAGCAGCTTGGCGGGACTAGCGGGGGCGAACACCGGGGAGCTGTTTTTT. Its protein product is CASSLAGLAGANTGELFF.

CDR3 sequence: CASSPGISGANVLTF. CDR3 DNA: TGTGCCAGCAGCCCAGGGATTTCTGGGGCCAACGTCCTGACTTTC. V and J are TRBV5-8 and TRBJ2-6; D is possibly TRBD1 (5 bases). The V and J ends lost 4 bases and 1 base respectively, with 9 bases between them. This CDR3 contains 15 residues. Germline V CDR1 and CDR2: SGHTS, YDEGEE.

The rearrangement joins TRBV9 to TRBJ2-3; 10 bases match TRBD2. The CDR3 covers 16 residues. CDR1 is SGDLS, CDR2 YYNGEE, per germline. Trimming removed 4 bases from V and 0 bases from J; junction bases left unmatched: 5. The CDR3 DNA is TGTGCCAGCAGCCCCGGACTAGCGGTTAGCACAGATACGCAGTATTTT. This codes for CASSPGLAVSTDTQYF.

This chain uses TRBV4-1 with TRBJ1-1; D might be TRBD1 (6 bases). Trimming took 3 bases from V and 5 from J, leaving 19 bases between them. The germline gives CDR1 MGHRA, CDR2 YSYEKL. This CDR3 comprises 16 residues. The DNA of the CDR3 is TGCGCCAGCAGCCACCCCGGACAGACCCAAGGTACTGAAGCTTTCTTT. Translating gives CASSHPGQTQGTEAFF.

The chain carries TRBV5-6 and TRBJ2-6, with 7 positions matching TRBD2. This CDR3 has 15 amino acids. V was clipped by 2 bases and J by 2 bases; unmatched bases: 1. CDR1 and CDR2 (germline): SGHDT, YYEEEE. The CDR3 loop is CASSFGGTGANVLTF. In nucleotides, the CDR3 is TGTGCCAGCAGCTTCGGGGGGACTGGGGCCAACGTCCTGACTTTC.

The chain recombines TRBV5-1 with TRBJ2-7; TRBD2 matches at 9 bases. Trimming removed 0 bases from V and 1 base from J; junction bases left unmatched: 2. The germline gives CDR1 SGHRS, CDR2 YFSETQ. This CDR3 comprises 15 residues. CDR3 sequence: CASSLVLAGSYEQYF. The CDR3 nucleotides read TGCGCCAGCAGCTTGGTACTAGCGGGTTCCTACGAGCAGTACTTC.

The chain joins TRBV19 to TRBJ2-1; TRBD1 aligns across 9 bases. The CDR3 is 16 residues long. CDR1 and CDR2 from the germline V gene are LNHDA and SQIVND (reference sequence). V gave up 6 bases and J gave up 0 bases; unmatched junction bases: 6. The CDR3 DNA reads TGTGCCAGTAGCCCGACAGGGGGTTCCTCCTACAATGAGCAGTTCTTC. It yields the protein CASSPTGGSSYNEQFF.

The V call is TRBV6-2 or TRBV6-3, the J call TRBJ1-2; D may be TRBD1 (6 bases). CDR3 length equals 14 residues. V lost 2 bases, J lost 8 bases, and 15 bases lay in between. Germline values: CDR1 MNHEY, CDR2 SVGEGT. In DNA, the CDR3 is TGTGCCAGCAGTTACCAGGGGACGTCAAGGGGCTACACCTTC. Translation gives CASSYQGTSRGYTF.